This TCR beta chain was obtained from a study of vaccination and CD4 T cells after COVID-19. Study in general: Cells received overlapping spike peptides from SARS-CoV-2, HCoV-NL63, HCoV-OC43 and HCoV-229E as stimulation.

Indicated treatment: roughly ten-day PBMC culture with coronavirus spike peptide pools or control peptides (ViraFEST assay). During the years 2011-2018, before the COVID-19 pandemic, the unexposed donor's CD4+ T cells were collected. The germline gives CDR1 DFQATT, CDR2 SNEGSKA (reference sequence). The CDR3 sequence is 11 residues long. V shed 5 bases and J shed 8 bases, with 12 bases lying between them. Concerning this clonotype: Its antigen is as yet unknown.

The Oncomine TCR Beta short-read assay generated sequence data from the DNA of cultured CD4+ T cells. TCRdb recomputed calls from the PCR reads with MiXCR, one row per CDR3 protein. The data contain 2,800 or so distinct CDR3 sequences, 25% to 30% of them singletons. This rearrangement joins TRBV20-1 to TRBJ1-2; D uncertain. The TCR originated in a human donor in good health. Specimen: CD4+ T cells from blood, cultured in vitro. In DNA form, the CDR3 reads TGCAGTGCTGAAGTTTCTCGGGGCTACACCTTC. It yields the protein CSAEVSRGYTF.